This T cell receptor (beta chain) is from a study of patients and donors after allogeneic stem cell transplantation. The CDR3 runs 14 residues. Germline V lookup: CDR1 LGHDT, CDR2 YNNKEL (reference sequence). TCRdb processed the RT-PCR reads anew with MiXCR; each CDR3 protein has one entry. Of hundreds of thousands of distinct CDR3 sequences in the sample, 16% are singletons; the top ten hold over 6%. About this clonotype: At one boundary the junction diverges from the germline segment, which might be a read error.

This clonotype was sampled from a human donor who was either an allogeneic HSCT recipient or a stem cell or donor lymphocyte infusion donor (not recorded which). It is not recorded whose cells these are; they may come from a transplant donor. Sequencing was done on a sample of blood, either unsorted or a sorted T cell fraction (not recorded which). The chain combines TRBV3-1 with TRBJ2-7; 8 bases align to TRBD1. CDR3 bases: TGTGCCAGCAGCCTCCGGGACAGGCTCTACGGGCAGTACTTC. Residues: CASSLRDRLYGQYF.